The clone carrying this T cell receptor (beta chain) has just one count. What it recognizes is unknown. This specimen belongs to a study of cytomegalovirus exposure and HLA in healthy donors. Study outcomes and limitations: Earlier analysis found most TCR beta V segments productive about 87% or about 30% of the time. The study flagged fewer than 200 TCR beta chains as cytomegalovirus-associated.

V was shortened by 0 bases and J by 0 bases, with 5 bases between the two germline ends. CDR3 length equals 14 residues. Germline loops: CDR1 MNHNY, CDR2 SVGAGI (reference sequence). 13 Jbeta primers and 60 Vbeta primers were used for the PCR. Repertoires were generated with immunoSEQ multiplex PCR, while TCRdb's copy carries only in-frame clones and drops some. The sample carries 170,000 or so clones, over 75% recorded once. Material for sequencing was PBMCs. The clonotype originates from a woman under 40 in good health and CMV-seronegative. The chain recombines TRBV6-6 with TRBJ1-2; the D is unclear. The CDR3 DNA follows: TGTGCCAGCAGTTACTCGAGTGCTAACTATGGCTACACCTTC. Translation: CASSYSSANYGYTF.